Listed below are T cell receptor beta chains from one sample, sequenced in a study of identical twins. Each CDR3 protein is one row after TCRdb ran MiXCR on the 5' RACE reads. This sample has about 900,000 distinct CDR3 sequences; roughly an eighth occur once, and the top ten carry about 1.6%. These data were likewise used in another study, on yellow fever vaccine responses in identical twins.

Material: PBMCs. The receptors were gathered from a woman aged 18-29 years in good health. The CDR3 runs from the conserved cysteine through the conserved F or W. The order of the fields is J gene, V gene, CDR3 protein.

TRBJ2-5 TRBV6-5 CASSWSGGMFF
TRBJ2-3 TRBV4-1 CASSLTPGQVRDTQYF
TRBJ2-2 TRBV10-3 CAISKGTDNTGELFF
TRBJ2-5 TRBV29-1 CSVEEGTSGSETQYF
TRBJ2-1 TRBV20-1 CSASSGSDEQFF
TRBJ2-1 TRBV6-5 CASSYLQSGHNEQFF
TRBJ2-7 TRBV12-3/TRBV12-4 CASTLGENPYYEQYF
TRBJ1-1 TRBV24-1 CATSDSKNTEAFF
TRBJ1-3 TRBV28 CASRRWGDTIYF
TRBJ2-6 TRBV5-1 CASSLGGPGANVLTF
TRBJ1-4 TRBV29-1 CSVAREREKLFF